This TCR beta chain is from a study of graft-versus-host responses after intestinal transplantation. Study-wide background: Every one of the recipients received anti-thymocyte globulin induction and afterwards took tacrolimus and steroids for around 3 years.

As to this clone: Its antigen remains unknown.

Findings of the study overall: GvH clonotypes were identified within recipient marrow, with a subset emerging first in ileum or blood.

Per germline, CDR1 SNHLY and CDR2 FYNNEI. V shed 8 bases and J shed 0 bases, with 11 bases lying between them. The CDR3 sequence is 13 residues long. The data were produced by immunoSEQ multiplex PCR, yet TCRdb's version contains in-frame clones alone and is incomplete. The sample carries fewer than 100,000 clones, around 86% recorded once. V is TRBV2 and J is TRBJ2-7; D is perhaps TRBD2 (6 bases). The sequence derives from a human patient who received an intestinal transplant, so some T cells may come from the graft donor. The sample here was PBMCs, taken 255 days after intestinal transplant. CDR3 sequence: CASGDFNSYEQYF. As DNA, the CDR3 is TGTGCCAGCGGGGACTTTAACTCCTACGAGCAGTACTTC.